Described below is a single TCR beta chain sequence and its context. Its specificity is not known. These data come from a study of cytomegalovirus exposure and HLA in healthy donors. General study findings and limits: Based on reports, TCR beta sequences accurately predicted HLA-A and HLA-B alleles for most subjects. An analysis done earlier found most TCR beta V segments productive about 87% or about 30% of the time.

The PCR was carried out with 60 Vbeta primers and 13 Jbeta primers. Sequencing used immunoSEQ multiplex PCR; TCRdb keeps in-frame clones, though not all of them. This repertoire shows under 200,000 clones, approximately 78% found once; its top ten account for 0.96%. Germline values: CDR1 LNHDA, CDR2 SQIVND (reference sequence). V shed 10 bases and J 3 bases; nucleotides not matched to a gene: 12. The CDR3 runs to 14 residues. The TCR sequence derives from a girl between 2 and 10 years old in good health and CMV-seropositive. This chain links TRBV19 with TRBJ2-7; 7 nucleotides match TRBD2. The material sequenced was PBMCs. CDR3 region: CATSRASGFYEQYF. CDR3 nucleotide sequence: TGTGCCACCTCAAGGGCTAGCGGCTTCTACGAGCAGTACTTC.